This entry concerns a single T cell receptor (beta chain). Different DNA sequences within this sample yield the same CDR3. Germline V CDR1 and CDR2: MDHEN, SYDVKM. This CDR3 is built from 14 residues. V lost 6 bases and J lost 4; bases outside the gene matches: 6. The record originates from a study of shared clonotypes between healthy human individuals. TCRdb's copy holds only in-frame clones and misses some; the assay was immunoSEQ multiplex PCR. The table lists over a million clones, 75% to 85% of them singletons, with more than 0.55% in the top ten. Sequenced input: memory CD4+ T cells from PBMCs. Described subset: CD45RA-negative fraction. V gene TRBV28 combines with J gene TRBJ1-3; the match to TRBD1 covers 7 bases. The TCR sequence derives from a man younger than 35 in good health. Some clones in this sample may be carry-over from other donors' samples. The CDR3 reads CASSSTGVGNTIYF. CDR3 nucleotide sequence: TGTGCCAGCAGCTCCACAGGGGTCGGAAACACCATATATTTT. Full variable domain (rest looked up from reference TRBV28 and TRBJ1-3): DVKVTQSSRYLVKRTGEKVFLECVQDMDHENMFWYRQDPGLGLRLIYFSYDVKMKEKGDIPEGYSVSREKKERFSLILESASTNQTSMYLCASSSTGVGNTIYFGEGSWLTVV.